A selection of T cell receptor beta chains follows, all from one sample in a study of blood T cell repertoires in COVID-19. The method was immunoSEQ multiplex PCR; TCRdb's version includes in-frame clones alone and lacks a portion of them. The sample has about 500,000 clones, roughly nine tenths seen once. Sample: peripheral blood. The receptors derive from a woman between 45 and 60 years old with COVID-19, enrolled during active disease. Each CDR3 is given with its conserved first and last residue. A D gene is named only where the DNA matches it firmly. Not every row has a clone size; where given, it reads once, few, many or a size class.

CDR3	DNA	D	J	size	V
CASSTETYGYTF	TGTGCCAGTTCAACAGAGACCTATGGCTACACCTTC	NA	TRBJ1-2	once	TRBV12-3/TRBV12-4
CASSLSPSSQETQYF	TGTGCCAGCAGCTTATCACCCAGTTCCCAAGAGACCCAGTACTTC	NA	TRBJ2-5	NA	TRBV7-9
CASSTSRDSHPMNTEAFF	TGTGCCAGCAGCACATCCCGGGACAGTCACCCTATGAACACTGAAGCTTTCTTT	TRBD1	TRBJ1-1	few	TRBV7-3
CASSTHRVTTGELFF	TGTGCCAGCAGCACACACAGGGTAACCACCGGGGAGCTGTTTTTT	NA	TRBJ2-2	NA	TRBV7-3
CASSQGLGSYEQYF	TGTGCCAGCAGCCAGGGGTTGGGGTCCTACGAGCAGTACTTC	NA	TRBJ2-7	NA	TRBV5-4
CATSDLLGAGGELFF	TGTGCCACCAGTGATTTATTGGGGGCCGGCGGGGAGCTGTTTTTT	NA	TRBJ2-2	NA	TRBV24-1
CASSLGAERDEQYF	TGTGCCAGCAGCTTAGGCGCCGAGCGGGACGAGCAGTACTTC	NA	TRBJ2-7	NA	TRBV11-3
CASSVGEGFYEQYF	TGTGCCAGCAGCGTAGGCGAGGGATTCTACGAGCAGTACTTC	NA	TRBJ2-7	NA	TRBV9
CASGTGGVGANTEAFF	TGTGCCAGTGGGACAGGGGGGGTAGGAGCGAACACTGAAGCTTTCTTT	TRBD1	TRBJ1-1	NA	TRBV19
CATRQGGYTF	TGTGCCACGAGACAGGGTGGCTACACCTTC	TRBD1	TRBJ1-2	once	TRBV6-6
CAWKQLTGGGETQYF	TGTGCCTGGAAGCAACTTACAGGGGGAGGCGAGACCCAGTACTTC	TRBD1	TRBJ2-5	NA	TRBV30
CASSLGGADEKLFF	TGTGCCAGCAGCTTAGGGGGCGCGGATGAAAAACTGTTTTTT	NA	TRBJ1-4	NA	TRBV7-9